The source of this T cell receptor beta chain is a study of monozygotic twins with inflammatory bowel disease. TCRdb reprocessed the 5' RACE reads; each CDR3 protein has one entry and no DNA is given. Reported are about 150,000 distinct CDR3 sequences; the ten largest clones contain 0.95% to 1.5%. As for this clonotype: Its specificity is unknown.

Whole-study findings and limits: No discrimination was achieved between different T cell subtypes.

The CDR3 is 16 amino acids. Germline V gene lookup returns CDR1 SGHRS and CDR2 YFSETQ. The sequenced sample was blood. This sequence originates from a human donor with ulcerative colitis or Crohn's disease, or a healthy co-twin of an affected twin (not recorded which). The chain links TRBV5-1 to TRBJ2-5; the D call of TRBD1 rests on TCRdb alone, since no DNA is present to check it. The CDR3 loop is CASSFASAGEGETQYF. The full variable domain, its missing parts supplied by reference TRBV5-1 and TRBJ2-5, is KAGVTQTPRYLIKTRGQQVTLSCSPISGHRSVSWYQQTPGQGLQFLFEYFSETQRNKGNFPGRFSGRQFSNSRSEMNVSTLELGDSALYLCASSFASAGEGETQYFGPGTRLLVL.